The T cell receptor (beta chain) described here comes from a study of blood T cell repertoires in COVID-19. The wider study: Acute and convalescent COVID-19 samples came from the United States, Italy and Spain. PBMCs, B-cell-depleted T cells, or T cells provided the cDNA or gDNA that made up the material.

Followed longitudinally, the Seattle patients had been enrolled during active infection. Original processing notes: How many nucleated cells were present was estimated from reference gene primer amplification. Measured with immunoSEQ multiplex PCR; TCRdb has only the in-frame clones, and not every one. V and J calls plus clone size are reproduced from that table; the DNA served to infer D and trimming. The repertoire holds 350,000 to 450,000 clones, with about 88% as singletons. The sample holds a few counts of this clone. Germline lookup yields CDR1 ENHRY and CDR2 SYGVKD. The CDR3 spans 16 residues. Trimming pared 5 bases from V and 5 bases from J, leaving 21 bases between.

J is TRBJ1-2 and V is TRBV10-3, with unresolved D. Sequenced input: peripheral blood. This sequence was found in a woman in her sixties or seventies with COVID-19, enrolled during active disease. The CDR3 reads CAISPLRVRREYGYTF. CDR3 in DNA: TGTGCCATCAGTCCCTTGCGGGTACGGCGAGAGTATGGCTACACCTTC.